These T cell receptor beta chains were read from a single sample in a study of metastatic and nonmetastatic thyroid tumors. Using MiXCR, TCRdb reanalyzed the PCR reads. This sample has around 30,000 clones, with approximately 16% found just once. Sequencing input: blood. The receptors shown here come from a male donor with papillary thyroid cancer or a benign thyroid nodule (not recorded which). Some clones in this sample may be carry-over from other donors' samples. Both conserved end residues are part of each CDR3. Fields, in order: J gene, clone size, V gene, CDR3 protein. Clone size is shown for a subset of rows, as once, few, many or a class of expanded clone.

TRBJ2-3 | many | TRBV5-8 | CASSYRLGGTDTQYF
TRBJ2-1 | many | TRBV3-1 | CASSPRGFDSYNEQFF
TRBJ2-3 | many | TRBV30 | CAWSVTDTQYF
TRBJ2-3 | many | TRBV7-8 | CASSRSGGGPGDTQYF
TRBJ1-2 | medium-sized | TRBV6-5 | CASSYWQGGVYGYTF
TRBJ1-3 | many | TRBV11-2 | CASSLVPSGSYGNTIYF
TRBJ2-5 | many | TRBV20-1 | CSAPDRAETQYF
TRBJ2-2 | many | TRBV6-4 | CASSASGGLGTGELFF
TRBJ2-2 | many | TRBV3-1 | CASSQLYTGELFF
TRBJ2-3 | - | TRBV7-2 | CASSIPYRGTSDPTDTQYF
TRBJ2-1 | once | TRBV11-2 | CASIPFRGFGNEQFF
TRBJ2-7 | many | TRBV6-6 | CASSYLDGSPRQYPYEQYF
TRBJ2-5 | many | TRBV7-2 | CASSFSGLTGETQYF
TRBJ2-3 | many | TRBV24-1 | CATTQDRVDTQYF
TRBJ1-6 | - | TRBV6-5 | CASRRRHGSGLGSYNSPLHF
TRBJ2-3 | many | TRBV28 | CASSLWIAGGSTDTQYF
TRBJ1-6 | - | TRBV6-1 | CASSEGTGSSPLHF
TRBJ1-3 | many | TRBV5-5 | CASSYAEAEYF
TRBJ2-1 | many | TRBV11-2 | CASSLETSGRLEQFF
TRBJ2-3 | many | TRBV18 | CASSPPLPSTDTQYF
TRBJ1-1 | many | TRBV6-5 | CASSYRESTEAFF
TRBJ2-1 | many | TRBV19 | CASSMGLAYNEQFF
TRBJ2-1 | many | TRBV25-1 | CASSPAGGRGEQFF
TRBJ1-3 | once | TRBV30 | CAWYREIVDTIYF
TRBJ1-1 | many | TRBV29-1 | CSVVFQGASPEAFF
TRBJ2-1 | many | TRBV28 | CASSSGLGQFF